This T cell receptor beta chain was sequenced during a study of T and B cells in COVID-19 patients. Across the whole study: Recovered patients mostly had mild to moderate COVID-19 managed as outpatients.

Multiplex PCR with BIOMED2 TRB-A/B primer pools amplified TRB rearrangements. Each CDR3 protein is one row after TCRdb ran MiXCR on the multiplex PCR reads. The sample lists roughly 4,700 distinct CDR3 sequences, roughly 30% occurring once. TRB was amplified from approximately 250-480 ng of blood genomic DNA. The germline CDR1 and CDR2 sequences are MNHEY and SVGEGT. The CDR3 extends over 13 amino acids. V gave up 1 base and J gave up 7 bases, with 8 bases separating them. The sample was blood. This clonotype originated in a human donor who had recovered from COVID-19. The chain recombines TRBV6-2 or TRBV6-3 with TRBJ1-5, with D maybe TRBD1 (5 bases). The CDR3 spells CASSYLDRQPQHF. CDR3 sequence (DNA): TGTGCCAGCAGTTACTTAGACAGACAGCCCCAGCATTTT.